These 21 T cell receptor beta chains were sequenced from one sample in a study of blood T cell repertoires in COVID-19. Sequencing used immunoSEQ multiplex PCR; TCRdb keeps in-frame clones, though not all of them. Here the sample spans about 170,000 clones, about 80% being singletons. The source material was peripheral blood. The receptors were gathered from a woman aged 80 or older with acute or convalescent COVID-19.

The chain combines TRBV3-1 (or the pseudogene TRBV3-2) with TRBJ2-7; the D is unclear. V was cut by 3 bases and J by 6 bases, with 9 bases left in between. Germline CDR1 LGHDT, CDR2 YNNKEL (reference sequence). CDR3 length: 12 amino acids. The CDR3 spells CASSHSGVEQYF. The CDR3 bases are TGTGCCAGCAGCCACAGTGGAGTCGAGCAGTACTTC.

The DNA for the CDR3 is TGCGCCAGCAGCTTGGCCAGGACAGGGAGCACCGGGGAGCTGTTTTTT. Translating it yields CASSLARTGSTGELFF. V usage is TRBV5-1 and J usage is TRBJ2-2; TRBD1 matches at 8 bases. The CDR3 contains 16 residues. Looked up from germline, CDR1 is SGHRS and CDR2 is YFSETQ. The junction had 5 bases not matched to a gene; V was cut back by 0 bases and J by 4 bases.

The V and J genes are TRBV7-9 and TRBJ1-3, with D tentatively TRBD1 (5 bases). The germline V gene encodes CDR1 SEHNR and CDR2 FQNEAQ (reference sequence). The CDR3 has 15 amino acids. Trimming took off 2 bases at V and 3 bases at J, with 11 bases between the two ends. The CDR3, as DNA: TGTGCCAGCAGCTTATCTTCCGGGGGTGGAAACACCATATATTTT. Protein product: CASSLSSGGGNTIYF.

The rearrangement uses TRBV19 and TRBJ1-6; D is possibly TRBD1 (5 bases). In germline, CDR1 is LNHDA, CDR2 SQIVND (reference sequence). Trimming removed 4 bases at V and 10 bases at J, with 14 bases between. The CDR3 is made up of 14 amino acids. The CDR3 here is CASSSPGRSSPLHF. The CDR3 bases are TGTGCCAGTAGTAGTCCAGGGAGGTCCTCACCCCTCCACTTT.

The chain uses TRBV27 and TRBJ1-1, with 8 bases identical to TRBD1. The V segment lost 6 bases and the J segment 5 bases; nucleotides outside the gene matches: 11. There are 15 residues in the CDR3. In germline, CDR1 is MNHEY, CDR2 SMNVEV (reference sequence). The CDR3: CASSPWTGLETEAFF. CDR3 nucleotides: TGTGCCAGCAGCCCCTGGACAGGGTTGGAGACTGAAGCTTTCTTT.

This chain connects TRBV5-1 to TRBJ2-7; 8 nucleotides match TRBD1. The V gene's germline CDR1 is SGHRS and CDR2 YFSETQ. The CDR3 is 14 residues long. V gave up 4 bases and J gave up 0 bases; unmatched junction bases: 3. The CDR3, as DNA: TGCGCCAGCAGCCCCAGGGGGCTCTCCTACGAGCAGTACTTC. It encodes CASSPRGLSYEQYF.

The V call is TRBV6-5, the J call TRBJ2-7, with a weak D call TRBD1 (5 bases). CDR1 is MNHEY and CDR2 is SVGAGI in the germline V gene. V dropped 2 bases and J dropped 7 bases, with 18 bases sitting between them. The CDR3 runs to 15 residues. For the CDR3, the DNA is TGTGCCAGCAGTTACGGCCTAGGGGCCCTACGGGAGCAGTACTTC. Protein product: CASSYGLGALREQYF.

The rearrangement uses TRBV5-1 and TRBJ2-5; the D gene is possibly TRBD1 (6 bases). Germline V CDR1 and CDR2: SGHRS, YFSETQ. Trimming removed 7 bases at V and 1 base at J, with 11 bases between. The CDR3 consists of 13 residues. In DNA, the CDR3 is TGCGCCAGCCAGCGAGGGGGCCAAGAGACCCAGTACTTC. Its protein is CASQRGGQETQYF.

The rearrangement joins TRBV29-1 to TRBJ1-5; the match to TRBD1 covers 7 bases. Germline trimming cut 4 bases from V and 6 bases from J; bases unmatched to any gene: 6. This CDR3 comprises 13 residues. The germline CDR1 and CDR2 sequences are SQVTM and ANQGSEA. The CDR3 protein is CSVGTGERQPQHF. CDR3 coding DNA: TGCAGCGTTGGTACAGGGGAGCGTCAGCCCCAGCATTTT.

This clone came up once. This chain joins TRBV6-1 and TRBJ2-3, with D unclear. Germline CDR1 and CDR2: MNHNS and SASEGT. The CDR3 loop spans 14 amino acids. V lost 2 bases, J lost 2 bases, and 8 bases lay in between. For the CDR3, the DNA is TGTGCCAGCAGTGAATGGCTCAACACAGATACGCAGTATTTT. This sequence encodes CASSEWLNTDTQYF.

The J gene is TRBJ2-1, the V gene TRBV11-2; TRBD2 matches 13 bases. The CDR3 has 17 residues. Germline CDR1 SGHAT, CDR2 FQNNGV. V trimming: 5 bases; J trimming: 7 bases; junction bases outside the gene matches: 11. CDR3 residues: CASSTLLAGGPQNEQFF. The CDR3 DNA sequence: TGTGCCAGCAGCACCTTACTAGCGGGAGGGCCGCAAAATGAGCAGTTCTTC. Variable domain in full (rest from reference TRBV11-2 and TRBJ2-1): EAGVAQSPRYKIIEKRQSVAFWCNPISGHATLYWYQQILGQGPKLLIQFQNNGVVDDSQLPKDRFSAERLKGVDSTLKIQPAKLEDSAVYLCASSTLLAGGPQNEQFFGPGTRLTVL.

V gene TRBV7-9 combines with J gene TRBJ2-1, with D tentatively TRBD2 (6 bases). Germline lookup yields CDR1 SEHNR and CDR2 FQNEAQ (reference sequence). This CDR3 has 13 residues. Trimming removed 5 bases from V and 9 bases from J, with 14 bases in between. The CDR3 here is CASSLDAAGEQFF. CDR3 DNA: TGTGCCAGCAGCCTAGATGCAGCGGGTGAGCAGTTCTTC.

The CDR3 DNA follows: TGTGCCAGCACCCCTTCCACGGTCGCAGGGAGGGACATTCAGTACTTC. Translating gives CASTPSTVAGRDIQYF. The chain uses TRBV28 and TRBJ2-4; 7 bases align to TRBD2. This CDR3 is 16 amino acids long. Germline assignment: CDR1 MDHEN and CDR2 SYDVKM. V gave up 7 bases and J gave up 8 bases; unmatched junction bases: 17.

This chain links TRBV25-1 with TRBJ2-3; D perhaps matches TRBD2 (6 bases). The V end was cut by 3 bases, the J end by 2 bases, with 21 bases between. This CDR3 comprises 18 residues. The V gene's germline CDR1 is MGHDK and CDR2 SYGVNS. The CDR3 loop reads CASSDTSRVGLVTDTQYF. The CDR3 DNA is TGTGCCAGCAGTGACACTAGCAGGGTGGGTCTCGTCACAGATACGCAGTATTTT. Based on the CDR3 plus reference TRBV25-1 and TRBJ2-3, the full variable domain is EADIYQTPRYLVIGTGKKITLECSQTMGHDKMYWYQQDPGMELHLIHYSYGVNSTEKGDLSSESTVSRIRTEHFPLTLESARPSHTSQYLCASSDTSRVGLVTDTQYFGPGTRLTVL.

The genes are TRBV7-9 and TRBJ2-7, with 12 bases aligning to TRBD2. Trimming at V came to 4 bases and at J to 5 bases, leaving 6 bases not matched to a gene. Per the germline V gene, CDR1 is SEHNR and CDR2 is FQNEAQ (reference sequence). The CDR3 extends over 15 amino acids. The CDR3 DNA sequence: TGTGCCAGCAGCTCGACGACTAGCGGGAGTCACGAGCAGTACTTC. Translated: CASSSTTSGSHEQYF. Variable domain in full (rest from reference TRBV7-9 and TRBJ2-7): DTGVSQNPRHKITKRGQNVTFRCDPISEHNRLYWYRQTLGQGPEFLTYFQNEAQLEKSRLLSDRFSAERPKGSFSTLEIQRTEQGDSAMYLCASSSTTSGSHEQYFGPGTRLTVT.

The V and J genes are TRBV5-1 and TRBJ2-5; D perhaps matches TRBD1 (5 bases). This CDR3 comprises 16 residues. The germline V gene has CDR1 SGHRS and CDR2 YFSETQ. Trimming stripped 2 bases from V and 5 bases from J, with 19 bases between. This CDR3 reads CASSLSTFGQGETQYF. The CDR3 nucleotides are TGCGCCAGCAGCTTATCGACGTTCGGGCAGGGCGAGACCCAGTACTTC. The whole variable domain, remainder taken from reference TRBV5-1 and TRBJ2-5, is KAGVTQTPRYLIKTRGQQVTLSCSPISGHRSVSWYQQTPGQGLQFLFEYFSETQRNKGNFPGRFSGRQFSNSRSEMNVSTLELGDSALYLCASSLSTFGQGETQYFGPGTRLLVL.

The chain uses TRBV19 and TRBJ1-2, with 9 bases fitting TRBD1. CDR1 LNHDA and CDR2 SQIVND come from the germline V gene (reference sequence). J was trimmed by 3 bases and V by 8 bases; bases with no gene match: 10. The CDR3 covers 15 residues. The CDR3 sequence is CASQPLGQGDYGYTF. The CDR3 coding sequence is TGTGCCAGTCAACCCCTGGGACAGGGAGACTATGGCTACACCTTC.

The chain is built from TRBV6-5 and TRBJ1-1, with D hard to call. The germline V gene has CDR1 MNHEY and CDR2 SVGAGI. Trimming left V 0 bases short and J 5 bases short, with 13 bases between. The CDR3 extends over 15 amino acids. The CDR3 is CASSYSMFSGTEAFF. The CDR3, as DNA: TGTGCCAGCAGTTACTCGATGTTTAGCGGTACTGAAGCTTTCTTT.

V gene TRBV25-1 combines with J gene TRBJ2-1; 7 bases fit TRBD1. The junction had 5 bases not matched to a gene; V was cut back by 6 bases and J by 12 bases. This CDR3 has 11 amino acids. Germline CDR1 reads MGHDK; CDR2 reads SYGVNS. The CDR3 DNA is TGTGCCAGCAGGGGGACAGACCCGCAGTTCTTC. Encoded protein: CASRGTDPQFF.

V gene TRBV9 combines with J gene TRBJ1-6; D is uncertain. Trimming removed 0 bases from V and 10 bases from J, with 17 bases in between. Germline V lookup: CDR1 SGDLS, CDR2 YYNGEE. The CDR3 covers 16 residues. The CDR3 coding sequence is TGTGCCAGCAGCGTAGAGGATGGGCCGTACCCATCACCCCTCCACTTT. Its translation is CASSVEDGPYPSPLHF.

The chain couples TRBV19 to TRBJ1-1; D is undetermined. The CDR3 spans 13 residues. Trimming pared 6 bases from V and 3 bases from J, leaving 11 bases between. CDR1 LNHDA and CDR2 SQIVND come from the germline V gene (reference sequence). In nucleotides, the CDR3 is TGTGCCAGTAGATCCAGGAGGGACACTGAAGCTTTCTTT. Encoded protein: CASRSRRDTEAFF.